A selection of T cell receptor beta chains follows, all from one sample in a study of human T cells and chemical hapten exposure. MiXCR was run by TCRdb on the RACE reads, yielding one entry per CDR3 protein. The table records 380,000 or so distinct CDR3 sequences, 5.5% of them present only once. Here the sequenced sample was whole blood, taken in connection with sensitization to the hapten diphenylcyclopropenone (DPC). All receptors derive from a woman in her late teens or twenties with alopecia areata. Some clones in this sample may be carry-over from other donors' samples. The CDR3 runs from the conserved cysteine through the conserved F or W. A D gene is named only where the DNA matches it firmly. Clone size is stated in some rows and not others, as once, few, many or a class when expanded.

D gene	V gene	clone size	J gene	CDR3 DNA	CDR3 protein
.	TRBV5-8	once	TRBJ2-7	TGTGCCAGCAGCTTGGAAGTCGGACAGAACTACGAGCAGTACTTC	CASSLEVGQNYEQYF
.	TRBV5-1	.	TRBJ2-3	TGCGCCAGCAGAGGACAGTACACAGATACGCAGTATTTT	CASRGQYTDTQYF
.	TRBV12-3/TRBV12-4	many	TRBJ2-3	TGTGCCAGCAGTCCCAAGAACACAGATACGCAGTATTTT	CASSPKNTDTQYF
.	TRBV2	few	TRBJ1-1	TGTGCCAGCAGTGATCAAGGGACCACTGAAGCTTTCTTT	CASSDQGTTEAFF
TRBD2	TRBV20-1	.	TRBJ2-1	TGCAGTGCAGCGGGACTAGCGGGGGATGAGCAGTTCTTC	CSAAGLAGDEQFF
.	TRBV7-9	few	TRBJ2-3	TGTGCCAGCAGGATTGCTTACGCAGGGGGGGCAGGAGATACGCAGTATTTT	CASRIAYAGGAGDTQYF
.	TRBV7-8	many	TRBJ1-1	TGTGCCAGCATGTTAGCGAACACTGAAGCTTTCTTT	CASMLANTEAFF
.	TRBV7-2	many	TRBJ2-5	TGTGCCAGCAGCTTAGCGCGCCCCATGGGGGGTAAGGAGACCCAGTACTTC	CASSLARPMGGKETQYF
.	TRBV2	many	TRBJ1-1	TGTGCCACCGAAACAAGGGGGATCACTGAAGCTTTCTTT	CATETRGITEAFF
.	TRBV7-9	few	TRBJ2-3	TGTGCCAGCACCCCCACGAGAAGATCTAGCACAGATACGCAGTATTTT	CASTPTRRSSTDTQYF
.	TRBV4-2	few	TRBJ2-3	TGTGCCAGCAGCCAATGGCCAGCGTCAGATACGCAGTATTTT	CASSQWPASDTQYF
.	TRBV7-2	few	TRBJ2-3	TGTGCCAGCAGCTTATTCGGGACTCTGGGAGATACGCAGTATTTT	CASSLFGTLGDTQYF
TRBD1	TRBV20-1	few	TRBJ1-1	TGCAGTGCTTCCGGGACAGGGGTGGTCTACACTGAAGCTTTCTTT	CSASGTGVVYTEAFF
.	TRBV18	.	TRBJ2-6	TGTGCCAGCTCACACGGCTCTGGGGCCAACGTCCTGACTTTC	CASSHGSGANVLTF
.	TRBV12-3/TRBV12-4	many	TRBJ2-4	TGTGCCAGCAGTCGGGACGTAAACATTCAGTACTTC	CASSRDVNIQYF
TRBD1	TRBV13	few	TRBJ1-2	TGTGCCAGCAGCTTAAATGCCAGGGGGCTTTATGGCTACACCTTC	CASSLNARGLYGYTF
.	TRBV6-5	many	TRBJ1-1	TGTGCCAGCAGTTACAGGGGGAACACTGAAGCTTTCTTT	CASSYRGNTEAFF
.	TRBV18	.	TRBJ2-5	TGTGCCAGCTCACCCACCCAACGAGAGACCCAGTACTTC	CASSPTQRETQYF
TRBD1	TRBV7-9	.	TRBJ1-4	TGTGCCAGCAGCTTAGGGGACAGGGCTTCAAAAAAACTGTCTTTT	CASSLGDRASKKLSF
TRBD2	TRBV10-3	many	TRBJ2-2	TGTGCCATGGGGACTAGCGCCGGGGAGCTGTTTTTT	CAMGTSAGELFF
.	TRBV5-1	few	TRBJ1-1	TGCGCCAGCAGCCACCAGGGCCCCTGGGACGCTGAAGCTTTCTTT	CASSHQGPWDAEAFF
TRBD2	TRBV4-3	few	TRBJ2-5	TGCGCCAGCAGCCGAAAGCGGGGGGGAGGGCAAGAGACCCAGTACTTC	CASSRKRGGGQETQYF
.	TRBV6-2/TRBV6-3	many	TRBJ1-5	TGTGCCAGCAGTTACTCCTTGGACGGACCCCTTAGCAATCAGCCCCAGCATTTT	CASSYSLDGPLSNQPQHF
TRBD1	TRBV7-2	.	TRBJ1-2	TGTGCCAGCAGCCCGCGGACAGGGGCTACCCCTAACTATGGCTACACCTTC	CASSPRTGATPNYGYTF
.	TRBV28	.	TRBJ2-2	TGTGCCAGCAGTCAAACGAAGGGGGTACTTACCGGGGAGCTGTTTTTT	CASSQTKGVLTGELFF
.	TRBV7-8	.	TRBJ2-5	TGTGCCAGCAGTCTTCTGACCCCCAGGGGTTCACAGACCCAGTACTTC	CASSLLTPRGSQTQYF
.	TRBV15	.	TRBJ2-3	TGTGCCACCAGCAGTGTTGGGGGGACAGATACGCAGTATTTT	CATSSVGGTDTQYF
.	TRBV29-1	many	TRBJ1-1	TGCAGCGTCCAAAAGGGGGATTACACTGAAGCTTTCTTT	CSVQKGDYTEAFF
TRBD1	TRBV5-8	many	TRBJ1-5	TGTGCCAGGGGGGGCTACTCAGGGGGCCAGCCCCAGCATTTT	CARGGYSGGQPQHF